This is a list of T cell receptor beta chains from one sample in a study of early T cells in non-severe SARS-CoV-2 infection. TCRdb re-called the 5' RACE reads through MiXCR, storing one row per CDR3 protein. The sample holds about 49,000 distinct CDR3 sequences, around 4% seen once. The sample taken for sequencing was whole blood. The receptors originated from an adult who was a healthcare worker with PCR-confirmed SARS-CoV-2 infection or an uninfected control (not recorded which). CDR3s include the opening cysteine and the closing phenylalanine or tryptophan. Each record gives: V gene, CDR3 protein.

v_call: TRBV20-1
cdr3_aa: CSVRTGVGYTF

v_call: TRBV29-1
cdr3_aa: CSAAGNSETQYF

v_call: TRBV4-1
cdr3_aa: CASSQVVADLSYGYTF

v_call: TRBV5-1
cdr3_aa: CASSLEVGGVSYTQYF

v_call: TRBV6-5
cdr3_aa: CASRDRENEQYF

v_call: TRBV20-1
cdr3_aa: CSAFSQGNTEAFF

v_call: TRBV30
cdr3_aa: CAWSVPTGLAGGSTDTQYF

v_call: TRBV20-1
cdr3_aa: CSAASGGLPYNEQFF

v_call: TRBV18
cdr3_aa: CASSPDGELFF

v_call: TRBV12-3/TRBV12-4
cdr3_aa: CASSRDRGYEQYF

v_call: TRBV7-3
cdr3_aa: CASSLMGGSSYNEQFF

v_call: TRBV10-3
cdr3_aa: CAIKGQGDTYEQYF

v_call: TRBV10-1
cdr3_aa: CASSGQIYNEQFF

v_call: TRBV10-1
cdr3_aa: CASSEVWGTQYF

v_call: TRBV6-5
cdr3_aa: CASSSATVYTF

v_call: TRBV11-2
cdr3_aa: CASSLWEWDEAFF

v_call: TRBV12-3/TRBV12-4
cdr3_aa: CASSESLSTDTQYF

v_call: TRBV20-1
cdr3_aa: CSARRRNSGNQPQHF

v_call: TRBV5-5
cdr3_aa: CASSLGPPTGELFF

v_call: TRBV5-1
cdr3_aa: CASSFKRDYTDTQYF

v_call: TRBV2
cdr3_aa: CANSKTRGDTQYF

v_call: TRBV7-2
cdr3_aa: CASSLVVAVYNTGELFF

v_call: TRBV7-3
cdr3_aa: CASSRTQGVGELFF

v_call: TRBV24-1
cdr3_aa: CATTSGQGANTGELFF

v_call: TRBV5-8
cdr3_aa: CASSLAVLAGTDTQYF

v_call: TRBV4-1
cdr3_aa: CASSQDRNTEAFF

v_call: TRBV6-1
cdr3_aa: CASSEAGLAAYEQYF

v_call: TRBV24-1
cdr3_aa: CATSDPTRGNEQFF

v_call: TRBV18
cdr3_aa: CASSPPQNYEQYF

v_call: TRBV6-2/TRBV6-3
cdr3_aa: CAIATEGSSYNEQFF

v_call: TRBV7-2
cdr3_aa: CASSFGGPSNYGYTF

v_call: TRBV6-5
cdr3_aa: CASRFGGSFYNSPLHF

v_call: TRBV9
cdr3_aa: CASSVAGTGDTGELFF

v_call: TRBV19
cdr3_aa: CASSTTVAYEQYF

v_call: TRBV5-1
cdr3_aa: CASGRQAGTGELFF

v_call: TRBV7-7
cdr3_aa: CASSPGTTGNTIYF

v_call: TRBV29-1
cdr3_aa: CSVLKGTGDEKLFF

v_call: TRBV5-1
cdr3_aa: CASSEGQGMKNCFF

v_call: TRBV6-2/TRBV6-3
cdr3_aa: CASSRQGPGELFF

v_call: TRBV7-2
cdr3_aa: CASTVDRTQETQYF

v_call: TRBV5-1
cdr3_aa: CASSLAPPGQNTEAFF

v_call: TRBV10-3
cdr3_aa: CAIRGHTSNQPQHF

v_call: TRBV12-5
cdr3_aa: CASGFRQPQHF

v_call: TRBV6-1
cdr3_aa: CASSEEGAQQGFIQYF

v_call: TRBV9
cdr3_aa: CASSPSPANEQFF

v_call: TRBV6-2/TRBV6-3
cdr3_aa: CASRLGQGAYGYTF

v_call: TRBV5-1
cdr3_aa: CASSFGTSGSYNEQFF

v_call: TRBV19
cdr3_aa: CASSIGTGGWNEQFF

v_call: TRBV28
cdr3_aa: CASGTGTSGFYNEQFF

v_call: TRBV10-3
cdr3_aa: CAISNSSGNTIYF

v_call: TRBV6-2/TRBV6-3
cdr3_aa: CASSNNGYGYTF

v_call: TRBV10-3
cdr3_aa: CAIKGQGDGETQYF